The present entry profiles one T cell receptor (beta chain) with its context. Its antigen has not been determined. Base qualities are not at hand, and no much larger clone is one base apart. The entry originates in a study of control samples from healthy donors and cancer patients (dated by TCRdb to the early 2020s). Based on the germline V gene (reference sequence), the CDR1 and CDR2 sequences are DFQATT and SNEGSKA. From cysteine to phenylalanine, the CDR3 is 11 amino acids long. Kept here is only the CDR3 DNA, which spans 33 bases and is read in frame from base 1. V loses 7 bases of germline sequence and J loses 4 bases, and the interval between the two ends is 8 bases. Library preparation employed the immunoSEQ multiplex PCR assay. TCRdb re-hosts the immuneACCESS table, in-frame sequences only. Its copies lack some clones; in the studies checked, an unresolved V gene accounts for under half of them, and the cause for the rest is not known. Here the sample has 50,000 to 55,000 clones; roughly 94% occur a single time. Of the sample, approximately 2.2% is held by the ten largest clones.

The sequence derives from a man aged 25-45 years in good health. The rearrangement combines TRBV20-1 with TRBJ2-1, with the D segment identity uncertain. Sample: blood. CDR3 reads: CSGVDYNEQFF. DNA sequence: TGCAGTGGGGTCGATTACAATGAGCAGTTCTTC.